This T cell receptor beta chain is from a study of shared clonotypes between healthy human individuals (dated by TCRdb to between 2020 and 2021). Regarding the complete study: The cohort included three men and a couple of women between 18 and 49 years of age. Each donor's leukapheresis produced roughly between roughly 0.85 and 9.5 billion PBMCs. To increase sequencing depth and limit assay-specific biases, TCR repertoire library preparation and sequencing were carried out by different laboratories using diverse techniques. To estimate repertoire size and how much clonotype sharing occurs between individuals, the study deeply sequenced the blood TCR repertoires of a handful of healthy adults. Points the paper makes about the study in general: The genetic and exposure-history diversity represented was limited by the small number of donors. Sampling was restricted to blood, and TCR repertoires in tissue are likely to differ from TCR repertoires in blood. Pairwise subsampling led to the expectation that sequencing depth would affect the degree of clonotype sharing among donors.

V is reduced by 4 bases and J by 1 base, leaving a spacing of 7 bases between them. The CDR3, cysteine through phenylalanine, is 14 amino acids long. Kept here is only the CDR3 DNA, which spans 42 bases and is read in frame from base 1. CDR1 is given as SGHVS and CDR2 as FNYEAQ, both from the germline V gene. Using the deep immunoSEQ assay, TCR CDR3 regions were amplified from genomic DNA by multiplex PCR. Genomic DNA extracted from each cell subset was distributed evenly over all wells of several immunoSEQ 96-well plates, and each plate served as one replicate. For unsorted PBMC, each replicate PCR was loaded with 250 to 300 ng genomic DNA, equivalent to tens of thousands of T cell genomes. Unsorted PBMC genomic DNA was sequenced across ten immunoSEQ deep assay plates. The purified libraries were quantified using a Qubit 3.0 fluorometer, sized with a Bioanalyzer 2100, and then quantified again using the KAPA Library Quantification kit. Each immunoSEQ 96-well plate was sequenced on its own single-read 150-cycle Illumina NextSeq 550 flow cell. Under the source paper's analysis protocol: The immunoSEQ output contained only junctional sequences without quality scores, so filtering could not match that applied to full-length reads. To assign V/J genes and CDR3, sequences were annotated against IMGT germline references using PyIR, a Python wrapper for IgBLAST v1.9. Any read was removed if the V/J assignment was weak (E-value above 1e-6), the CDR3 was missing, or the read contained stop codons, out-of-frame junctions, or ambiguous translated residues. A V3J clonotype was defined by an identical inferred V gene, J gene, and CDR3 amino acid sequence. To compute the percentage overlap between repertoires, the number of shared unique clonotypes was divided by the size of the smaller repertoire. Richness of each repertoire was evaluated using RTK rarefaction, the Chao1 estimator, and Recon v2.1 estimates of unobserved clonotypes. This is the immuneACCESS table as TCRdb keeps it, with only in-frame sequences that have V and J called. A part of the clones is gone; compared with another copy, unresolved V genes explain less than half, and the rest is unexplained. That table is the source of V, J and clone size, and D and trimming were worked out from the DNA. This sample has around 500,000 clones in its table, and 70% to 80% of those were observed once. Approximately 12% of the sample lies in the top ten.

The donors were healthy, HIV-negative adults who had no recently reported acute infections or vaccinations. Every donor was a Caucasian adult living in Nashville, Tennessee, USA. In the unsorted samples, some 94 million PBMCs were counted, and genomic DNA was extracted using the QIAamp DNA Blood Mini kit. Blood was collected by leukapheresis, and PBMCs were isolated by Ficoll-Histopaque density gradient centrifugation and then cryopreserved in liquid nitrogen vapor phase. Comment on this clone: What antigen it recognizes has not been identified. No base quality information exists; no much larger clone differs at one position.

The V and J genes are TRBV7-6 and TRBJ2-2, with no D gene named confidently. Sequencing input: PBMCs. The sequence was obtained from a woman between 40 and 50 years old in good health. Some clones in this sample may be carry-over from other donors' samples. The bases are TGTGCCAGCAGCTCTCGATGGAACACCGGGGAGCTGTTTTTT. Translated, it reads CASSSRWNTGELFF.